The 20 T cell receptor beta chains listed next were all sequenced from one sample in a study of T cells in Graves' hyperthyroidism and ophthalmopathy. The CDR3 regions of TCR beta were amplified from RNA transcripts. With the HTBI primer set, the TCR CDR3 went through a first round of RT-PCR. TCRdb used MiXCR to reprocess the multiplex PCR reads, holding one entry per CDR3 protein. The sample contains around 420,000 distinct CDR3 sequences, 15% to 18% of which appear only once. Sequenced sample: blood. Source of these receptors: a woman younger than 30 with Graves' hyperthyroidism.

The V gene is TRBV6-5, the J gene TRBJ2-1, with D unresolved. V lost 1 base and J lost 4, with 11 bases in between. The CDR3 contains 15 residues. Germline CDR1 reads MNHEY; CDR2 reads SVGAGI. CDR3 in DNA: TGTGCCAGCAGTTACTATCGTCCGGCGTACAATGAGCAGTTCTTC. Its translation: CASSYYRPAYNEQFF.

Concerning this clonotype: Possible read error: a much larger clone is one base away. The CDR3 nucleotides are TGTGCCAGCAGCTCCCCAGCCGGGGCCAACGCCCTGACTTTC. Translation: CASSSPAGANALTF. V usage is TRBV11-2 and J usage is TRBJ2-6; D assignment may be TRBD1 or TRBD2 (5 bases each). The CDR3 is made up of 14 amino acids. Per the germline V gene, CDR1 is SGHAT and CDR2 is FQNNGV.

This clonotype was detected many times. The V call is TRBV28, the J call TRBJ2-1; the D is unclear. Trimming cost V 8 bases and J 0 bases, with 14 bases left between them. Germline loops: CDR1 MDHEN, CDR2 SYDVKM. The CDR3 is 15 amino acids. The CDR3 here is CASSKSGRSYNEQFF. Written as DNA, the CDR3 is TGTGCCAGCTCTAAATCAGGACGCTCCTACAATGAGCAGTTCTTC.

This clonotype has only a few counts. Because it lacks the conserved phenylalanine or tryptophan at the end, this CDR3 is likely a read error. CDR3 sequence reads: CASSQDPQPQHL. In DNA form, the CDR3 reads TGCGCCAGCAGCCAAGATCCCCAGCCCCAGCATCTT. The gene calls are TRBV4-1 and TRBJ1-5; D is unresolved. Germline V CDR1 and CDR2: MGHRA, YSYEKL. There are 12 residues in the CDR3. The ends were cut back, 0 bases at V and 7 bases at J, with 4 bases in the middle.

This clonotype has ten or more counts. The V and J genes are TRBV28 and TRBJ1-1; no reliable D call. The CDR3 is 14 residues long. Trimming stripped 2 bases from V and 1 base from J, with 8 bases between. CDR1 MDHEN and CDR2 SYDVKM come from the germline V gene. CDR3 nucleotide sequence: TGTGCCAGCAGTTTACCCGACCCGAACACTGAAGCTTTCTTT. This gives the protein CASSLPDPNTEAFF.

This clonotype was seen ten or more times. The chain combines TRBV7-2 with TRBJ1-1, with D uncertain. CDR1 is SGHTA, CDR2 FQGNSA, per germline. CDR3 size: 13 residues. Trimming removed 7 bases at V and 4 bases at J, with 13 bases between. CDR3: CASKKDGVTEAFF. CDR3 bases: TGTGCCAGCAAAAAGGACGGGGTCACTGAAGCTTTCTTT. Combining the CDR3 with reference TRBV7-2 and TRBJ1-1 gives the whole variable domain GAGVSQSPSNKVTEKGKDVELRCDPISGHTALYWYRQSLGQGLEFLIYFQGNSAPDKSGLPSDRFSAERTGGSVSTLTIQRTQQEDSAVYLCASKKDGVTEAFFGQGTRLTVV.

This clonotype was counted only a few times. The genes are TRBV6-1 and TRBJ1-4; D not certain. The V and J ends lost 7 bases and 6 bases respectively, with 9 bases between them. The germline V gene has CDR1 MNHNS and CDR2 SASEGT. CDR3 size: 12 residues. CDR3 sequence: CASTRLDEKLFF. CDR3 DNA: TGTGCCAGCACAAGGTTGGATGAAAAACTGTTTTTT.

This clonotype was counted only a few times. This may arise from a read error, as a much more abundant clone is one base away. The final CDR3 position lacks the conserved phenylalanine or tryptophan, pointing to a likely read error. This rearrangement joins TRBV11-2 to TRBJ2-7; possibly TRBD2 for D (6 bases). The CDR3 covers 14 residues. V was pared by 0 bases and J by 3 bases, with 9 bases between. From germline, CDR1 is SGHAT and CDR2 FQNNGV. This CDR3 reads CASSLEGDFYEQYL. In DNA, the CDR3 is TGTGCCAGCAGCTTAGAAGGGGACTTCTACGAGCAGTACCTC.

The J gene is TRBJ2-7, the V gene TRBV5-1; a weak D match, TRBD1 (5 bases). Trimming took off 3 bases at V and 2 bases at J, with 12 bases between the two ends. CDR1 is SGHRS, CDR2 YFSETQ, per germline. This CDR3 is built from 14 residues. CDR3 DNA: TGCGCCAGCAGCTCAGGGTCTGGGGCCTACGAGCAGTACTTC. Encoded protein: CASSSGSGAYEQYF. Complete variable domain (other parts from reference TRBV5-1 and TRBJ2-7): KAGVTQTPRYLIKTRGQQVTLSCSPISGHRSVSWYQQTPGQGLQFLFEYFSETQRNKGNFPGRFSGRQFSNSRSEMNVSTLELGDSALYLCASSSGSGAYEQYFGPGTRLTVT.

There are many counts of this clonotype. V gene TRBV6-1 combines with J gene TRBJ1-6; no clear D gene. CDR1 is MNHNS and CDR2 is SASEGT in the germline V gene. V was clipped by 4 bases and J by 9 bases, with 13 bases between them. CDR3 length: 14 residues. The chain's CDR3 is CASSGVAAGSPLHF. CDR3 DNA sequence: TGTGCCAGCAGTGGCGTAGCGGCTGGTTCACCCCTCCACTTT.

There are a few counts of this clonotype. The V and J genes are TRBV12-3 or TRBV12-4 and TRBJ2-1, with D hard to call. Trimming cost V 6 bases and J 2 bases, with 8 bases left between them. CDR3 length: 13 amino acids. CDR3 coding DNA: TGTGCCAGCAGAAGATGGCCCTACAATGAGCAGTTCTTC. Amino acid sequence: CASRRWPYNEQFF.

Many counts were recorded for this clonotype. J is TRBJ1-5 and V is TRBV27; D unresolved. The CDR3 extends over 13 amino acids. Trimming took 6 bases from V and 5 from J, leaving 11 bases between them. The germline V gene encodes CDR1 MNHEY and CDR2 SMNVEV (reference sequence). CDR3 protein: CASSSIGYQPQHF. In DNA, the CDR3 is TGTGCCAGCAGCTCCATAGGGTATCAGCCCCAGCATTTT.

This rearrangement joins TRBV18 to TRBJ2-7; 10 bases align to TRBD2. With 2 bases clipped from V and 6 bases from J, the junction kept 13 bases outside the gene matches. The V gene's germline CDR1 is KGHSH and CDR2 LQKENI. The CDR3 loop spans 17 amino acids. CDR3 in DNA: TGTGCCAGCTCACCAAGGGCTAGCGGGAGTGGTGGTGGCGAGCAGTACTTC. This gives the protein CASSPRASGSGGGEQYF.

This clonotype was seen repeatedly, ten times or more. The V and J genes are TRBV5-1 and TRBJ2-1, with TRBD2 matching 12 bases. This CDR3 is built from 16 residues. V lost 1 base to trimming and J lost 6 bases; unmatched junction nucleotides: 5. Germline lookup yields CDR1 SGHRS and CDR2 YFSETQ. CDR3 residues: CASSLQTSGSINEQFF. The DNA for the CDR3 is TGCGCCAGCAGCTTGCAGACTAGCGGGAGTATCAATGAGCAGTTCTTC.

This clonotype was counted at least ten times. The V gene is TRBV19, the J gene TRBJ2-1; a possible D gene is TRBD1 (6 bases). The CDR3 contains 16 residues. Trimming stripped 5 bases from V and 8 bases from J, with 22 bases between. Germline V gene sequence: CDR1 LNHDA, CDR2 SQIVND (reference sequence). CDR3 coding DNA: TGTGCCAGTAGTTCAATCCAGGGGATAATGATGGATGAGCAGTTCTTC. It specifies CASSSIQGIMMDEQFF. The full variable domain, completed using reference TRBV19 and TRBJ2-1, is DGGITQSPKYLFRKEGQNVTLSCEQNLNHDAMYWYRQDPGQGLRLIYYSQIVNDFQKGDIAEGYSVSREKKESFPLTVTSAQKNPTAFYLCASSSIQGIMMDEQFFGPGTRLTVL.

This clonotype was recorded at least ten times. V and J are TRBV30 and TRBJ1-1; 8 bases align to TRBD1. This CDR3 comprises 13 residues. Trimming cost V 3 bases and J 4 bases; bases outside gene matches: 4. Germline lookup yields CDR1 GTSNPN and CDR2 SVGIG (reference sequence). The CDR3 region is CAWRGQAGTEAFF. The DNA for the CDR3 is TGTGCCTGGAGGGGACAGGCAGGCACTGAAGCTTTCTTT.

The DNA for the CDR3 is TGTGCCAGCAGCGTCCCCCAGGGGGGACTAGCGGGGGGGAGCTCCTACAATGAGCAGTTCTTC. Translation: CASSVPQGGLAGGSSYNEQFF. V usage is TRBV9 and J usage is TRBJ2-1; 16 bases are shared with TRBD2. CDR3 length: 21 residues. Germline V gene data show CDR1 as SGDLS and CDR2 as YYNGEE. V shed 2 bases, J shed 0 bases, and the junction held 11 bases outside the gene matches.

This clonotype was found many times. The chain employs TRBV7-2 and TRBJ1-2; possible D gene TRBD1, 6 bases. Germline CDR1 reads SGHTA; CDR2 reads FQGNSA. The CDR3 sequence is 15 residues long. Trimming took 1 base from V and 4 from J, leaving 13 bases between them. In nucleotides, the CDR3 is TGTGCCAGCAGCTTAGGGGGACACCAATTCTATGGCTACACCTTC. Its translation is CASSLGGHQFYGYTF. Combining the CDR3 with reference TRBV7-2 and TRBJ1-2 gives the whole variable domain GAGVSQSPSNKVTEKGKDVELRCDPISGHTALYWYRQSLGQGLEFLIYFQGNSAPDKSGLPSDRFSAERTGGSVSTLTIQRTQQEDSAVYLCASSLGGHQFYGYTFGSGTRLTVV.

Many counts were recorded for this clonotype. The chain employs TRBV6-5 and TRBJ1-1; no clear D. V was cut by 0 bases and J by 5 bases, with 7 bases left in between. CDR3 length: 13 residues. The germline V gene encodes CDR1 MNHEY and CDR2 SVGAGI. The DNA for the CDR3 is TGTGCCAGCAGTTACTCGAAACAGACTGAAGCTTTCTTT. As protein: CASSYSKQTEAFF.

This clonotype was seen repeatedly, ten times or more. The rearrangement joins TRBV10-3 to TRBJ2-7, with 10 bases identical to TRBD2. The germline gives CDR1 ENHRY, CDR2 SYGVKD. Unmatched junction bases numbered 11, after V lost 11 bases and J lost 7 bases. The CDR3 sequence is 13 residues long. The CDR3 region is CALGSGRAVEQYF. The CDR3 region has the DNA TGTGCCCTCGGGAGCGGGAGGGCCGTGGAGCAGTACTTC.